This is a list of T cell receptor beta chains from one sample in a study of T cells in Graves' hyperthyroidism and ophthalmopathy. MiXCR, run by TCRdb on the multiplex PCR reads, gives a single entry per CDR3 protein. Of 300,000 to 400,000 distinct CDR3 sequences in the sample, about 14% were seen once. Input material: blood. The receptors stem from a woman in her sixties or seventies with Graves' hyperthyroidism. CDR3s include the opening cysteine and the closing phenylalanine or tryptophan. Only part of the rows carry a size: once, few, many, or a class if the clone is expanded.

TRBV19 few CASSSEGPQETQYF
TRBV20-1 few CSARDRDRYTGELFF
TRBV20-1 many CSAREGSRVSGNEQFF
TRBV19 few CASIEPPWGFEQYF
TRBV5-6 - CASSPDRAPGEQYF
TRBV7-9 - CASSWGGRPGAEAFF
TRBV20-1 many CSARDGVAGTHYNEQFF
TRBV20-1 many CSAIGQGYEQYF
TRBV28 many CASSFPAPGAEAFF
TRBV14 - CASSHSRETQYF
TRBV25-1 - CASRDRLNTEAFF
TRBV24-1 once CATSDQGTRTYNEQFF
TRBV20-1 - CSARGITGLAGNTGELFF
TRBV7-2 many CASSLQPGLGPREQYF
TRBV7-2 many CASSYTGPGGNTIYF
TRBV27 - CARKKGLAVGSGNEQFF
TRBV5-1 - CASSRLAQADTQYF
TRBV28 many CASSLRLAGKETQYF
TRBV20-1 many CSAAGGNTEAFF
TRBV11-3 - CASSLGFLETQETQYF
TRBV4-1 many CASSQGEAAYNEQFF
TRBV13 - CASSLVGQGAPDTQYF
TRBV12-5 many CASLTLRWGYTF
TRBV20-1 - CRGWGPELAEAFF
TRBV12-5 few CASGHSPETYEQYF
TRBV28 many CASSWGRGRNTEAFF
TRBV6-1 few CASSRDTNTGELFF
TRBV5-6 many CASSLGQGDNQETQYF
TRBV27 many CASSRRKTGVNTEAFF
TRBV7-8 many CASSLDGDPYEQYF
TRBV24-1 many CATSDLRGADTQYF
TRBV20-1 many CSAPQGTGNQPQHF
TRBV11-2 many CASSLGLAGLYEQYF
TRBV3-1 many CASSQTRNSYNEQFF
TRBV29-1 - CSVEDPQSTNEKLFF
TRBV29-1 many CSVLRTSGTADTQYF
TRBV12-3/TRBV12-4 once CASSLAGGDTIYF
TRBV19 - CASSKDRGGEKLFF
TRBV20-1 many CSATRLAGVMVETQYF
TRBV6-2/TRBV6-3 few CASTTEGDTQYF
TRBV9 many CASRKGQGTVDTQYF